One sample yielded the 7 T cell receptor beta chains listed below, sequenced in a study of T-cell reconstitution after alpha-beta-depleted transplantation in children. TCRbeta library preparation incorporated unique molecular identifiers. TCRdb used MiXCR to reprocess the PCR reads, holding one entry per CDR3 protein. This sample carries around 200,000 distinct CDR3 sequences, about 6.3% of them seen once, and the ten largest clones take 3% to 3.5%. This material consisted of PBMCs from the stem cell graft donor, taken from the stem cell graft. These receptors all stem from a human donor who donated a stem cell graft to a child with Wiskott-Aldrich syndrome.

This clonotype was seen many times. The chain uses TRBV15 and TRBJ1-1; no clear D. V shed 0 bases and J shed 7 bases, with 12 bases lying between them. Per the germline V gene, CDR1 is LNHNV and CDR2 is YYDKDF (reference sequence). This CDR3 region has 14 residues. The CDR3 DNA is TGTGCCACCAGCAGAGATGGAGGTTTTGGTGAAGCTTTCTTT. It translates to CATSRDGGFGEAFF.

The sample holds a few counts of this clonotype. The chain carries TRBV11-3 and TRBJ1-1; TRBD1 might be the D (6 bases). V shed 4 bases and J shed 3 bases, with 18 bases lying between them. The CDR3 extends over 16 amino acids. CDR1 and CDR2 from the germline V gene are SGHNT and YENEEA. In DNA form, the CDR3 reads TGTGCCAGCAGCTCCGGTCTGACAGGTTGGGACACTGAAGCTTTCTTT. Its protein product is CASSSGLTGWDTEAFF.

This clonotype was counted many times. One end of the junction is discordant with germline, which a read error may explain. J is TRBJ1-1 and V is TRBV20-1, with TRBD1 as a possible D gene (5 bases). CDR3 length: 15 amino acids. From germline, CDR1 is DFQATT and CDR2 SNEGSKA (reference sequence). CDR3 DNA sequence: TGCAGTGCTAGAGACTACGGGACCACGAAGTTCTCCCCCATTTTT. It codes for CSARDYGTTKFSPIF.

This clonotype was detected ten times or more. This chain uses TRBV9 with TRBJ2-7; D unresolved. V was shortened by 0 bases and J by 0 bases, with 10 bases between the two germline ends. The V gene's germline CDR1 is SGDLS and CDR2 YYNGEE. The CDR3 consists of 15 residues. The DNA for the CDR3 is TGTGCCAGCAGCGTAGCGTCGACTTCCTCCTACGAGCAGTACTTC. Protein sequence: CASSVASTSSYEQYF.

In this sample, this clonotype turned up many times. The chain links TRBV7-2 to TRBJ2-7; TRBD1 aligns across 9 bases. The ends lost 3 bases at V and 7 bases at J; junction bases unmatched: 7. The germline CDR1 and CDR2 sequences are SGHTA and FQGNSA. The CDR3 consists of 14 residues. The CDR3 here is CASSFRGQGEEQYF. Here the CDR3 DNA reads TGTGCCAGCAGCTTTCGGGGACAGGGCGAAGAGCAGTACTTC.

At least ten counts were recorded for this clonotype. This rearrangement joins TRBV24-1 to TRBJ2-7, with TRBD2 identical over 7 bases. The CDR3 runs 15 residues. The V segment lost 3 bases and the J segment 2 bases; nucleotides outside the gene matches: 6. The germline V gene has CDR1 KGHDR and CDR2 SFDVKD. The CDR3 DNA follows: TGTGCCACCAGTGATGCGTCTAGCGGAACCTACGAGCAGTACTTC. Protein product: CATSDASSGTYEQYF.

This clonotype was counted ten times or more. The chain recombines TRBV25-1 with TRBJ1-1; D gene uncertain. The CDR3 is 12 residues long. The germline V and J ends were trimmed by 10 bases and 11 bases, with 20 bases remaining between them. Germline assignment: CDR1 MGHDK and CDR2 SYGVNS. The CDR3 region is CATSPLTAGAFF. CDR3 nucleotides: TGTGCCACCTCTCCGCTAACTGCGGGGGCTTTCTTT.